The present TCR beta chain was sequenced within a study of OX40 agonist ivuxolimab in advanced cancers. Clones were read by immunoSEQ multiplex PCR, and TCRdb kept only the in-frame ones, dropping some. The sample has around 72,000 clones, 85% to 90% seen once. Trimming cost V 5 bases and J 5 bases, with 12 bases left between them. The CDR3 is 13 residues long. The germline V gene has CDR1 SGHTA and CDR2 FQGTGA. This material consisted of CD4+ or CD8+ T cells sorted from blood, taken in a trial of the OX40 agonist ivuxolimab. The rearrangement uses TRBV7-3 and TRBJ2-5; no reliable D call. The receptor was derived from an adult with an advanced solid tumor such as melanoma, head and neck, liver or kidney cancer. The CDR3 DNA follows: TGTGCCAGCAGCCGCCTATTTACTGAGACCCAGTACTTC. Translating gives CASSRLFTETQYF.